The rows below give T cell receptor beta chains drawn from one sample of a study of control samples from healthy donors and cancer patients. Here immunoSEQ multiplex PCR was the method, and the copy in TCRdb shows in-frame clones only, minus some. The table has 99,000 or so clones, about four fifths seen once. The sequencing sample was made of blood. The receptors here all came from a woman between 50 and 59 years old in good health. Both conserved end residues are part of each CDR3. The D gene is left open where the match is weak. The size of a clone is reported for some rows only, either as once, few or many, or as a class for expanded clones.

>TRBJ2-3|.|TRBV4-1|.
CASSPRGITDTQYF
TGCGCCAGCAGCCCAAGAGGGATCACAGATACGCAGTATTTT
>TRBJ1-2|few|TRBV10-3|.
CAIPLEQRAGYTF
TGTGCCATCCCGTTGGAACAGAGGGCAGGCTACACCTTC
>TRBJ1-2|.|TRBV4-3|.
CASSQDSLGGNYGYTF
TGCGCCAGCAGCCAAGATTCCCTTGGCGGGAACTATGGCTACACCTTC
>TRBJ2-2|few|TRBV5-8|TRBD2
CASSSWTSRNTGELFF
TGTGCCAGCAGCTCCTGGACTAGCCGGAACACCGGGGAGCTGTTTTTT
>TRBJ2-7|.|TRBV6-2/TRBV6-3|.
CASSYRGQYEQYF
TGTGCCAGCAGTTACCGGGGGCAATACGAGCAGTACTTC
>TRBJ2-6|.|TRBV11-2|.
CASSPLRGSGANVLTF
TGTGCCAGCAGCCCACTCCGGGGAAGTGGGGCCAACGTCCTGACTTTC
>TRBJ1-5|.|TRBV4-3|.
CASSQDVSWQPQHF
TGCGCCAGCAGCCAAGATGTTTCGTGGCAGCCCCAGCATTTT
>TRBJ1-2|.|TRBV7-2|.
CASSLFSTASNYGYTF
TGTGCCAGCAGCTTATTTTCGACAGCTTCTAACTATGGCTACACCTTC
>TRBJ1-2|.|TRBV6-6|.
CASSYGAGRGDGYTF
TGTGCCAGCAGTTACGGGGCAGGGAGAGGAGATGGCTACACCTTC
>TRBJ1-1|once|TRBV12-3/TRBV12-4|.
CASSSRGGTETFF
TGTGCCAGCAGTTCCCGGGGGGGTACGGAAACTTTCTTT
>TRBJ1-2|.|TRBV4-1|.
CASSQRFQGNIGYTF
TGCGCCAGCAGCCAACGTTTTCAGGGGAATATAGGCTACACCTTC
>TRBJ1-6|.|TRBV6-5|.
CASSSGPYNSPLHF
TGTGCCAGCAGTTCCGGGCCCTACAATTCACCCCTCCACTTT
>TRBJ1-2|once|TRBV30|.
CAWSVGSGRAYGYTF
TGTGCCTGGAGTGTCGGCTCCGGAAGGGCCTATGGCTACACCTTC
>TRBJ1-3|.|TRBV5-1|.
CASSPREGGGNTIYF
TGCGCCAGCAGTCCGCGCGAAGGTGGCGGAAACACCATATATTTT
>TRBJ2-5|.|TRBV5-1|TRBD2
CASSLEGSGGETQYF
TGCGCCAGCAGCTTGGAGGGTAGCGGGGGCGAGACCCAGTACTTC
>TRBJ2-1|.|TRBV7-9|.
CASSPYAGEQFF
TGTGCCAGCAGCCCGTATGCGGGTGAGCAGTTCTTC
>TRBJ2-5|.|TRBV4-1|.
CASSSRTTQYEETQYF
TGCGCCAGCAGTTCACGGACTACACAATACGAAGAGACCCAGTACTTC
>TRBJ2-1|.|TRBV5-1|TRBD2
CASAGTSAYEQFF
TGCGCCAGCGCCGGGACTAGTGCTTATGAGCAGTTCTTC
>TRBJ2-2|.|TRBV7-3|TRBD1
CASSLMAGGASAGELFF
TGTGCCAGCAGCTTAATGGCAGGGGGCGCTTCGGCTGGGGAGCTGTTTTTT
>TRBJ2-3|.|TRBV24-1|.
CATSSSTDTQYF
TGTGCCACCAGTTCGAGCACAGATACGCAGTATTTT
>TRBJ2-1|.|TRBV4-1|TRBD2
CASSLTPGLGGDEQFF
TGCGCCAGCAGCTTAACTCCGGGACTAGGGGGGGATGAGCAGTTCTTC
>TRBJ2-2|.|TRBV10-3|TRBD1
CAISERQGGGELFF
TGTGCCATCAGTGAAAGACAGGGTGGCGGGGAGCTGTTTTTT
>TRBJ1-2|.|TRBV5-1|TRBD1
CASSSTTGTGKGYTF
TGCGCCAGCAGTTCGACTACCGGGACAGGAAAAGGCTACACCTTC
>TRBJ2-1|.|TRBV11-2|TRBD2
CASNLGLAGGIYNEQFF
TGTGCCAGCAACTTGGGACTAGCGGGAGGGATCTACAATGAGCAGTTCTTC
>TRBJ1-2|.|TRBV4-1|.
CASSQDPDGLFGYTF
TGCGCCAGCAGCCAAGACCCGGACGGTCTTTTTGGCTACACCTTC
>TRBJ1-2|.|TRBV19|.
CASSIDSFPTVRGYTF
TGTGCCAGTAGTATAGATTCGTTCCCAACCGTTAGAGGCTACACCTTC
>TRBJ2-3|once|TRBV2|TRBD2
CASREPGLAGVSVNLDTQYF
TGTGCCAGCAGGGAGCCGGGACTAGCGGGAGTCTCTGTGAATTTAGATACGCAGTATTTT
>TRBJ1-1|.|TRBV11-3|.
CASSSGGSSLEAFF
TGTGCCAGCAGCTCCGGGGGCTCCAGTTTAGAAGCTTTCTTT
>TRBJ1-3|once|TRBV13|.
CASSDDRYSGNTIYF
TGTGCCAGCAGCGACGACAGGTACTCTGGAAACACCATATATTTT
>TRBJ2-5|.|TRBV7-9|TRBD2
CASSPSGGGRETQYF
TGTGCCAGCAGCCCGAGCGGCGGGGGGAGAGAGACCCAGTACTTC
>TRBJ1-3|.|TRBV5-4|TRBD1
CASSREQGVGNTIYF
TGTGCCAGCAGCCGCGAACAGGGGGTGGGAAACACCATATATTTT
>TRBJ2-2|.|TRBV11-3|TRBD1
CASSYGTGNTGELFF
TGTGCCAGCAGCTACGGGACAGGGAACACCGGGGAGCTGTTTTTT
>TRBJ2-3|.|TRBV5-1|.
CASSLAGGTTDTQYF
TGCGCCAGCAGCTTGGCAGGGGGGACCACAGATACGCAGTATTTT
>TRBJ1-1|.|TRBV28|.
CASGQVNTEAFF
TGTGCCAGTGGACAAGTGAACACTGAAGCTTTCTTT
>TRBJ2-5|.|TRBV19|.
CASSTGIQETQYF
TGTGCCAGTAGTACCGGGATTCAAGAGACCCAGTACTTC
>TRBJ2-3|.|TRBV19|.
CASSIVGTRPDTQYF
TGTGCCAGTAGTATCGTCGGGACCCGACCAGATACGCAGTATTTT
>TRBJ1-1|.|TRBV5-1|TRBD1
CASSLVVTGDTEAFF
TGCGCCAGCAGCTTGGTGGTGACAGGGGACACTGAAGCTTTCTTT
>TRBJ2-5|.|TRBV3-1/TRBV3-2|.
CASSQEFRASDQETQYF
TGTGCCAGCAGCCAAGAATTCCGGGCTAGCGACCAAGAGACCCAGTACTTC
>TRBJ1-3|.|TRBV2|.
CASSDSSENTIYF
TGTGCCAGCAGTGATAGTTCGGAAAACACCATATATTTT
>TRBJ1-5|few|TRBV20-1|.
CSASTSQLRQVFFQPQHF
TGCAGTGCTAGTACCTCACAGCTAAGACAGGTTTTCTTCCAGCCCCAGCATTTT
>TRBJ1-6|.|TRBV5-1|.
CASSSTGQNSPLHF
TGCGCCAGCAGCTCAACAGGACAGAATTCACCCCTCCACTTT
>TRBJ1-2|few|TRBV7-9|.
CASSLGVLYGYTF
TGTGCCAGCAGCCTAGGGGTTCTCTATGGCTACACCTTC
>TRBJ2-1|.|TRBV4-1|.
CASSQGGSYNEQFF
TGCGCCAGCAGCCAAGGGGGCTCCTACAATGAGCAGTTCTTC
>TRBJ2-3|.|TRBV11-3|TRBD1
CASSQDRGWADTQYF
TGTGCCAGCAGCCAGGACAGGGGATGGGCAGATACGCAGTATTTT
>TRBJ1-1|.|TRBV7-3|.
CASSLSQNTEAFF
TGTGCCAGCAGCTTAAGTCAGAACACTGAAGCTTTCTTT
>TRBJ1-6|.|TRBV3-1/TRBV3-2|.
CARQSISCSPLHF
TGTGCCCGACAATCTATAAGTTGTTCACCCCTCCACTTT
>TRBJ1-6|.|TRBV28|TRBD1
CASLSDRSGSYNSPLHF
TGTGCCAGCCTATCGGACAGGTCCGGCTCCTATAATTCACCCCTCCACTTT
>TRBJ2-3|few|TRBV11-3|.
CASSPGGDVQGGTQYF
TGTGCCAGCAGCCCCGGCGGGGACGTCCAGGGGGGTACGCAGTATTTT
>TRBJ2-1|once|TRBV9|.
CASSVRDISYNEQFF
TGTGCCAGCAGCGTACGGGACATCTCCTACAATGAGCAGTTCTTC
>TRBJ1-3|.|TRBV9|.
CASSVEDRSYSGNTIYF
TGTGCCAGCAGCGTAGAGGACAGATCATACTCTGGAAACACCATATATTTT
>TRBJ1-5|.|TRBV6-5|TRBD1
CASSRDRGDNQPQHF
TGTGCCAGCAGTCGGGACAGGGGCGACAATCAGCCCCAGCATTTT
>TRBJ1-5|.|TRBV3-1/TRBV3-2|.
CASSQDPGEYQPQHF
TGTGCCAGCAGCCAAGATCCAGGGGAATATCAGCCCCAGCATTTT
>TRBJ2-7|once|TRBV14|TRBD2
CASSREASGRLAYEQYF
TGTGCCAGCAGCCGCGAGGCTAGCGGGAGATTGGCCTACGAGCAGTACTTC
>TRBJ2-5|.|TRBV7-2|.
CASSSPPNQETQYF
TGTGCCAGCAGCTCTCCACCAAACCAAGAGACCCAGTACTTC
>TRBJ2-6|few|TRBV3-1/TRBV3-2|.
CASSPRQRGGANVLTF
TGTGCCAGCAGCCCCCGTCAGAGGGGTGGGGCCAACGTCCTGACTTTC